The 25 T cell receptor beta chains below were found in one sample sequenced in a study of shared clonotypes between healthy human individuals. TCRdb's copy holds only in-frame clones and misses some; the assay was immunoSEQ multiplex PCR. The sample lists 600,000 to 800,000 clones; around 77% were seen once. Sequences were obtained from memory CD4+ T cells sorted from blood. Subset: CD45RA-negative fraction. These receptors all stem from a woman aged 25 to 45 in good health.

As concerns this clone: Given a much more abundant clone one base away, this may be a read error. Different DNA sequences within this sample yield the same CDR3. This chain uses TRBV29-1 with TRBJ2-5; D gene ambiguous. The CDR3 length is 14 residues. V was trimmed by 4 bases and J by 3 bases, leaving 15 bases between them. The germline V gene encodes CDR1 SQVTM and CDR2 ANQGSEA. CDR3 loop: CSVAGSQAKETQYF. The DNA of the CDR3 is TGCAGCGTTGCAGGTTCTCAGGCCAAAGAGACCCAGTACTTC.

The CDR3 sequence is CSVEPGQGSEQYF. For the CDR3, the DNA is TGCAGCGTTGAACCGGGACAGGGGAGCGAGCAGTACTTC. The chain carries TRBV29-1 and TRBJ2-7; 10 bases agree with TRBD1. The CDR3 consists of 13 residues. From germline, CDR1 is SQVTM and CDR2 ANQGSEA. V lost 2 bases, J lost 6 bases, and 4 bases stayed unmatched.

This clone was seen once. The CDR3 DNA sequence: TGTGCCAGCAGCAAAGTACCCAGGGACAGGGGGTACGAGCAGTACTTC. Residues: CASSKVPRDRGYEQYF. This sequence joins TRBV21-1 and TRBJ2-7; the table's TRBD1 call for D was not verified on the DNA. TRBV21-1 is a documented pseudogene. The CDR3 is 16 amino acids.

The DNA of the CDR3 is TGCGCCAGCAGCCTCAGGCTGGGTCTCTCTGGGGCCAACGTCCTGACTTTC. This gives the protein CASSLRLGLSGANVLTF. The rearrangement joins TRBV5-1 to TRBJ2-6; D is uncertain. This CDR3 spans 17 amino acids. V dropped 4 bases and J dropped 0 bases, with 14 bases sitting between them. Germline loops: CDR1 SGHRS, CDR2 YFSETQ.

The chain's CDR3 is CASSQYETGELFF. The CDR3, as DNA: TGTGCCAGCAGCCAGTACGAGACCGGGGAGCTGTTTTTT. The J gene is TRBJ2-2, the V gene TRBV7-9, with D unresolved. Between the trimmed V and J ends, which lost 5 bases and 5 bases, there was a span of 9 bases. This CDR3 is 13 amino acids long. Germline CDR1 is SEHNR and CDR2 is FQNEAQ (reference sequence).

The genes are TRBV6-5 and TRBJ1-2; perhaps TRBD1 as D (6 bases). The V and J ends lost 6 bases and 8 bases respectively, with 13 bases between them. The germline V gene has CDR1 MNHEY and CDR2 SVGAGI. CDR3 length equals 12 residues. This CDR3 reads CASRNEGGGYTF. CDR3 in DNA: TGTGCCAGCAGGAACGAGGGGGGCGGCTACACCTTC.

Turning to this clone: The same CDR3 can be traced to other DNA sequences in this sample. This chain connects TRBV11-2 to TRBJ2-1; D may be TRBD2 (6 bases). V was clipped by 1 base and J by 7 bases, with 17 bases between them. Looked up from germline, CDR1 is SGHAT and CDR2 is FQNNGV. The CDR3 sequence is 16 residues long. The CDR3 DNA follows: TGTGCCAGCAGCTTAGTACTAGCCGGAGGTGGAAATGAGCAGTTCTTC. Translating it yields CASSLVLAGGGNEQFF.

The chain carries TRBV11-2 and TRBJ2-7; D unresolved. Germline assignment: CDR1 SGHAT and CDR2 FQNNGV. V gave up 10 bases and J gave up 3 bases, with 16 bases separating them. The CDR3 has 13 amino acids. The CDR3 bases are TGTGCCACAAGCGTGGGAAACTTCTACGAGCAGTACTTC. Protein sequence: CATSVGNFYEQYF.

For this clone: Distinct nucleotide sequences in the sample also encode this CDR3. The chain combines TRBV19 with TRBJ1-3; D perhaps matches TRBD1 (5 bases). The CDR3 consists of 14 residues. The germline V gene encodes CDR1 LNHDA and CDR2 SQIVND (reference sequence). Between the trimmed V and J ends, which lost 7 bases and 0 bases, there was a span of 10 bases. The CDR3 is CASTSGGSGNTIYF. The DNA of the CDR3 is TGTGCCAGTACAAGTGGGGGCTCTGGAAACACCATATATTTT.

This clone has a count of ten or more. J is TRBJ2-7 and V is TRBV28; D call uncertain. Trimming took 8 bases from V and 0 from J, leaving 8 bases between them. Germline V gene lookup returns CDR1 MDHEN and CDR2 SYDVKM. CDR3 length equals 12 residues. Here the CDR3 reads CASCSRSYEQYF. CDR3 bases: TGTGCCAGCTGTAGCCGCTCCTACGAGCAGTACTTC.

The chain recombines TRBV7-9 with TRBJ2-3, with 7 bases that match TRBD2. V lost 5 bases and J lost 0; bases outside the gene matches: 5. CDR1 SEHNR and CDR2 FQNEAQ come from the germline V gene (reference sequence). CDR3 size: 15 residues. CDR3 bases: TGTGCCAGCAGCCAAATAGCGGGTAGCACAGATACGCAGTATTTT. Residues: CASSQIAGSTDTQYF.

V and J are TRBV6-5 and TRBJ1-1; 9 bases are a match to TRBD1. With 5 bases clipped from V and 4 bases from J, the junction kept 8 bases outside the gene matches. Germline lookup yields CDR1 MNHEY and CDR2 SVGAGI. CDR3 length: 15 amino acids. This CDR3 is CASSRIKGQGTEAFF. CDR3 bases: TGTGCCAGCAGTCGGATAAAGGGACAGGGCACTGAAGCTTTCTTT.

V gene TRBV28 combines with J gene TRBJ2-4; D is undetermined. V lost 2 bases to trimming and J lost 0 bases, with 11 bases between them. The CDR3 spans 16 residues. Per germline, CDR1 MDHEN and CDR2 SYDVKM. The CDR3 loop reads CASSLGLEIAKNIQYF. The CDR3 nucleotides read TGTGCCAGCAGTTTAGGGCTGGAGATAGCCAAAAACATTCAGTACTTC.

This clone was found a few times. The chain carries TRBV14 and TRBJ2-1; tentatively, D is TRBD2 (5 bases). The CDR3 is made up of 16 amino acids. V was clipped by 8 bases and J by 6 bases, with 23 bases between them. The germline gives CDR1 SGHDN, CDR2 FVKESK. CDR3 sequence (DNA): TGTGCCAGCCAGAGGGCCGCTTCTTTCCCTTTCAATGAGCAGTTCTTC. This sequence encodes CASQRAASFPFNEQFF. The complete variable domain, with remaining parts taken from reference TRBV14 and TRBJ2-1, reads EAGVTQFPSHSVIEKGQTVTLRCDPISGHDNLYWYRRVMGKEIKFLLHFVKESKQDESGMPNNRFLAERTGGTYSTLKVQPAELEDSGVYFCASQRAASFPFNEQFFGPGTRLTVL.

V and J are TRBV18 and TRBJ2-7, with D unclear. CDR1 is KGHSH, CDR2 LQKENI, per germline. The ends were cut back, 3 bases at V and 5 bases at J, with 17 bases in the middle. This CDR3 spans 15 amino acids. The CDR3, as DNA: TGTGCCAGCTCACCCACCGCCCTCTTTCGGGACGAGCAGTACTTC. Translated, it gives CASSPTALFRDEQYF.

With regard to this clone: At one of its ends the junction is not consistent with the germline gene, which may arise from a read error. The chain recombines TRBV6-5 with TRBJ2-4; the match to TRBD2 covers 7 bases. Germline assignment: CDR1 MNHEY and CDR2 SVGAGI. This CDR3 has 13 amino acids. This CDR3 is CASSYSLGGDCHF. The CDR3 nucleotides read TGTGCCAGCAGTTACTCTCTTGGGGGGGACTGCCACTTC.

The chain employs TRBV19 and TRBJ2-1; D may be TRBD1 (6 bases). The V end was cut by 5 bases, the J end by 2 bases, with 13 bases between. The CDR3 has 15 amino acids. Looked up from germline, CDR1 is LNHDA and CDR2 is SQIVND (reference sequence). The CDR3 nucleotides read TGTGCCAGTAGTCAAACCGACAGGCCCTACAATGAGCAGTTCTTC. The encoded protein is CASSQTDRPYNEQFF.

This clone appeared once. The gene calls are TRBV20-1 and TRBJ1-2; 7 nucleotides align to TRBD1. The CDR3 is made up of 10 amino acids. Per the germline V gene, CDR1 is DFQATT and CDR2 is SNEGSKA (reference sequence). J was trimmed by 8 bases and V by 6 bases; bases with no gene match: 3. Here the CDR3 DNA reads TGCAGTGCAGCAGGGGGAGGCTACACCTTC. Translated: CSAAGGGYTF.

CDR3 sequence (DNA): TGTGCCAGCAGCTTAGGATTCGGGCGGGGAAAGCACTATGGCTACACCTTC. It yields the protein CASSLGFGRGKHYGYTF. The chain is built from TRBV11-2 and TRBJ1-2; D uncertain. Germline CDR1 reads SGHAT; CDR2 reads FQNNGV. Trimming pared 1 base from V and 3 bases from J, leaving 18 bases between. The CDR3 consists of 17 residues.

The CDR3 coding sequence is TGTGCCAGCAGTTACAGGGCTAGCGGAAACCTCCGAAAGTACTTC. Translation: CASSYRASGNLRKYF. The V gene is TRBV6-6, the J gene TRBJ2-7, with TRBD2 matching over 7 bases. After removal of 2 bases from V and 11 bases from J, the junction contained 15 bases not matched to a gene. The CDR3 extends over 15 amino acids. CDR1 MNHNY and CDR2 SVGAGI come from the germline V gene (reference sequence).

V and J are TRBV6-1 and TRBJ1-2; TRBD1 agrees at 7 bases. The CDR3 has 11 amino acids. Per germline, CDR1 MNHNS and CDR2 SASEGT. V lost 6 bases to trimming and J lost 8 bases; unmatched junction nucleotides: 3. The chain's CDR3 is CASRWDSGYTF. The CDR3 DNA reads as TGTGCCAGCAGGTGGGACAGCGGCTACACCTTC.

This clone was observed a few times. The rearrangement links TRBV27 to TRBJ1-2; no firm D call. The CDR3 totals 14 residues. Trimming shortened V by 5 bases and J by 0 bases, and 10 bases separated the two germline ends. Germline loops: CDR1 MNHEY, CDR2 SMNVEV (reference sequence). The CDR3 loop reads CASSPYPSNYGYTF. In DNA form, the CDR3 reads TGTGCCAGCAGTCCCTATCCCTCTAACTATGGCTACACCTTC.

The gene calls are TRBV11-2 and TRBJ2-5; D might be TRBD1 (8 bases). Germline-derived CDR1 and CDR2 are SGHAT and FQNNGV. The V end was cut by 7 bases, the J end by 5 bases, with 26 bases between. This CDR3 contains 17 residues. The CDR3 DNA sequence: TGTGCCAGCAACCACATGCGACAGGGGCGGGGGTCGGAGACCCAGTACTTC. Translation: CASNHMRQGRGSETQYF.

This clone has only a few counts. The chain is built from TRBV20-1 and TRBJ2-7; D may be TRBD2 (6 bases). Germline loops: CDR1 DFQATT, CDR2 SNEGSKA (reference sequence). This CDR3 region has 11 residues. Trimming pared 3 bases from V and 5 bases from J, leaving 8 bases between. CDR3 protein: CSARRRDEQYF. DNA for the CDR3: TGCAGTGCTAGGCGGAGGGACGAGCAGTACTTC.

The chain is built from TRBV19 and TRBJ2-5; 8 bases agree with TRBD1. The germline CDR1 and CDR2 sequences are LNHDA and SQIVND (reference sequence). The CDR3 spans 16 residues. With 5 bases clipped from V and 2 bases from J, the junction kept 10 bases outside the gene matches. CDR3 nucleotides: TGTGCCAGTAGTTTCGCCAGGGGGCGCGGACAAGAGACCCAGTACTTC. Protein: CASSFARGRGQETQYF. Filled out from reference TRBV19 and TRBJ2-5, the complete variable domain reads DGGITQSPKYLFRKEGQNVTLSCEQNLNHDAMYWYRQDPGQGLRLIYYSQIVNDFQKGDIAEGYSVSREKKESFPLTVTSAQKNPTAFYLCASSFARGRGQETQYFGPGTRLLVL.